This T cell receptor (beta chain) was observed in a study of OX40 agonist ivuxolimab in advanced cancers. This CDR3 has 15 amino acids. In germline, CDR1 is SNHLY, CDR2 FYNNEI. The V gene end was trimmed by 7 bases and the J gene end by 3 bases; junction bases not matched to a gene: 6. Some clones are missing from TCRdb's copy, which holds only in-frame ones; the method was immunoSEQ multiplex PCR. The sample carries around 80,000 clones, 80% to 90% recorded once. The origin of this receptor is an adult with an advanced solid tumor such as melanoma, head and neck, liver or kidney cancer. The rearrangement uses TRBV2 and TRBJ2-5; TRBD1 matches 12 bases. The source was CD4+ or CD8+ T cells sorted from blood, collected in a trial of the OX40 agonist ivuxolimab. CDR3 nucleotides: TGTGCCAGCACCCGAGGGACAGGGGGCAAAGAGACCCAGTACTTC. Its protein product is CASTRGTGGKETQYF.